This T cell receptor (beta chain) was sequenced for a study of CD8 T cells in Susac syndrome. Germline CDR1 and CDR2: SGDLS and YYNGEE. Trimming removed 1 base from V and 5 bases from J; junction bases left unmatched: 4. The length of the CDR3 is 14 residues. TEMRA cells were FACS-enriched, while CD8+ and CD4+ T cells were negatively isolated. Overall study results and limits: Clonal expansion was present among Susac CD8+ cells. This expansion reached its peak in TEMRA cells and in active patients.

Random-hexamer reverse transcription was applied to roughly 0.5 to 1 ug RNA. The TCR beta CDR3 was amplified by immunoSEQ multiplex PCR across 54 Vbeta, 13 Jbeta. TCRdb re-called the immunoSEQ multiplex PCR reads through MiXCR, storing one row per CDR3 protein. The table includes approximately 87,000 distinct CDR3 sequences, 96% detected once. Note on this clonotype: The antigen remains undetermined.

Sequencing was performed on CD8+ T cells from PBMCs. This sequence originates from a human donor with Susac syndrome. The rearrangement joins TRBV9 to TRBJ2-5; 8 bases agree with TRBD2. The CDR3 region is CASSVPGLGETQYF. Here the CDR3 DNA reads TGTGCCAGCAGCGTACCGGGACTAGGGGAGACCCAGTACTTC.